These 10 T cell receptor beta chains were all obtained from the same sample, sequenced in a study of early T cells in non-severe SARS-CoV-2 infection. A single record per CDR3 protein comes from TCRdb applying MiXCR to the 5' RACE reads. The data show 60,000 to 75,000 distinct CDR3 sequences, with 11% seen just once and 4.5% to 7% held by the top ten. Sequences were derived from whole blood, sampled at baseline. Receptor source: an adult who was a healthcare worker with PCR-confirmed SARS-CoV-2 infection or an uninfected control (not recorded which).

In its sample, this clonotype was seen many times. This rearrangement joins TRBV29-1 to TRBJ2-7, with D possibly being TRBD1 (6 bases). V lost 1 base and J lost 6, with 10 bases in between. CDR1 SQVTM and CDR2 ANQGSEA come from the germline V gene. CDR3 length: 12 residues. The CDR3 sequence is CSVEARGSEQYF. Written as DNA, the CDR3 is TGCAGCGTTGAAGCGAGGGGGAGCGAGCAGTACTTC.

This clonotype was detected many times. V usage is TRBV4-2 and J usage is TRBJ1-4, with 8 bases lining up with TRBD1. The CDR3 spans 16 residues. J gave up 7 bases and V 0 bases, and 7 bases lay outside the gene matches. Looked up from germline, CDR1 is LGHNA and CDR2 is YNFKEQ. DNA of the CDR3: TGTGCCAGCAGCCAAGATCGAGGACAGGGTGGTGAAAAACTGTTTTTT. Its protein product is CASSQDRGQGGEKLFF.

This clonotype was observed a few times. The genes are TRBV10-3 and TRBJ1-4; D may be TRBD1 (5 bases). V lost 11 bases, J lost 6 bases, and 16 bases lay in between. CDR1 ENHRY and CDR2 SYGVKD come from the germline V gene. There are 13 residues in the CDR3. CDR3: CASNGAEDEKLFF. For the CDR3, the DNA is TGTGCCTCCAACGGGGCCGAAGATGAAAAACTGTTTTTT.

The table lists this clonotype with a count of one. This chain connects TRBV5-5 to TRBJ1-1, with D unclear. V lost 5 bases, J lost 1 base, and 9 bases lay in between. The CDR3 runs 13 residues. The germline CDR1 and CDR2 sequences are SGHKS and YYEKEE (reference sequence). The CDR3 coding sequence is TGTGCCAGCAGTCGGGCCGCGAACACTGAAGCTTTCTTT. Translating gives CASSRAANTEAFF.

The rearrangement links TRBV4-2 to TRBJ2-3; 12 bases match TRBD2. The CDR3 totals 15 residues. Losses at the gene ends were 4 bases for V and 5 bases for J; bases not matched to a gene: 4. Germline lookup yields CDR1 LGHNA and CDR2 YNFKEQ. The CDR3: CASSPPTSGGDTQYF. CDR3 DNA sequence: TGTGCCAGCAGCCCCCCGACTAGCGGGGGAGATACGCAGTATTTT.

With regard to this clonotype: Given a much more abundant clone one base away, this may be a read error. The chain has TRBV19 and TRBJ2-2; possible D gene TRBD2, 5 bases. The CDR3 extends over 16 amino acids. V was trimmed by 8 bases and J by 0 bases, leaving 16 bases between them. Germline values: CDR1 LNHDA, CDR2 SQIVND (reference sequence). CDR3 loop: CASEPRAGSNTGELFF. CDR3 DNA sequence: TGTGCCAGTGAACCGCGGGCAGGATCGAACACCGGGGAGCTGTTTTTT. Looking up the rest from reference TRBV19 and TRBJ2-2 gives the full variable domain: DGGITQSPKYLFRKEGQNVTLSCEQNLNHDAMYWYRQDPGQGLRLIYYSQIVNDFQKGDIAEGYSVSREKKESFPLTVTSAQKNPTAFYLCASEPRAGSNTGELFFGEGSRLTVL.

To note about this clonotype: A much more abundant neighbour one base away suggests this may be a read error. The chain couples TRBV29-1 to TRBJ2-3; D call uncertain. CDR1 is SQVTM, CDR2 ANQGSEA, per germline. V was trimmed by 3 bases and J by 2 bases, leaving 3 bases between them. This CDR3 comprises 11 residues. The CDR3 nucleotides are TGCAGCGTTGACAACACAGATACGCAGTATTTT. It codes for CSVDNTDTQYF.

The table lists this clonotype with a few counts. This CDR3 is CSVETASGGYEQYF. Here the CDR3 DNA reads TGCAGCGTTGAAACCGCTAGCGGGGGCTACGAGCAGTACTTC. V gene TRBV29-1 combines with J gene TRBJ2-7, with 10 bases fitting TRBD2. V lost 2 bases to trimming and J lost 3 bases; unmatched junction nucleotides: 4. The CDR3 is 14 amino acids. In germline, CDR1 is SQVTM, CDR2 ANQGSEA.

This clonotype has a handful of counts. V is TRBV27 and J is TRBJ1-1; TRBD1 is a possible D gene (5 bases). The ends were cut back, 7 bases at V and 3 bases at J, with 21 bases in the middle. Germline V lookup: CDR1 MNHEY, CDR2 SMNVEV (reference sequence). The length of the CDR3 is 16 residues. CDR3 sequence reads: CASIFRGTDGYTEAFF. The CDR3, as DNA: TGTGCCAGCATTTTTAGGGGAACTGACGGATACACTGAAGCTTTCTTT.

This clonotype was seen only a few times. CDR3 in DNA: TGTGCCAGCAGCTTAGCGGCGACTAGCGCTTATGAGCAGTTCTTC. It yields the protein CASSLAATSAYEQFF. The chain combines TRBV11-2 with TRBJ2-1; 8 nucleotides align to TRBD2. CDR3 size: 15 residues. Germline V gene lookup returns CDR1 SGHAT and CDR2 FQNNGV. The trim removed 1 base at V and 8 bases at J, leaving 7 bases unmatched.